The entry below gives a single TCR beta chain sequence along with its context. The antigen this receptor binds is unknown. Base qualities are not provided; no much larger clone lies one nucleotide away. This sample stems from a study of blood T cell repertoires in COVID-19 (dated by TCRdb to 2020 to 2021). A note on the overall study: The collaborator samples originated in the United States, Italy and Spain and spanned the acute and convalescent phases of COVID-19. The repertoires were released in a freely available public database meant as a resource for research on the immune response to SARS-CoV-2. Sample metadata almost always included a de-identified subject ID, COVID-19 status, age in years and sex. The material from the prospective study consisted of cDNA or gDNA derived from T cells, B-cell-depleted T cells, or PBMCs. The samples were drawn from the first 160 participants of the ongoing ImmuneRACE study and from roughly 1,300 subjects provided by 6 global collaborators. Subjects who had been exposed to COVID-19, were actively infected with it, or had recovered from it provided the deeply sampled blood TCRbeta repertoires that made up the dataset. HLA class I and class II types, where available, came from metadata supplied by the sample provider rather than from assay-based typing.

The immunoSEQ Assay, a bias-controlled multiplex PCR, was used to amplify TCRbeta CDR3 regions from genomic DNA. Concerning the study's data processing: Nucleated cell counts per sample were estimated from amplification of reference gene primers within the assay. To quantify the absolute abundance of each unique TCRbeta CDR3 rearrangement, sequence reads were collapsed and filtered. For each sample, productive Simpson clonality was calculated as the square root of Simpson's diversity index across productive rearrangements. TCRdb stores this immuneACCESS table with in-frame sequences only. Part of the clones is absent; in the studies checked, under half of the shortfall reflects unresolved V genes, and no reason is known for the rest. The DNA gave D and trimming, while V, J and clone size come from that table. The sample data list about 160,000 clones, and around 85% of these were observed just once. Approximately 1.2% of the sample belongs to the ten largest clones.

Study-wide findings and limitations: The quantity of clinical and demographic metadata differed by source and by participant and was supplied without curation.

From the cysteine up to the phenylalanine, the CDR3 has a length of 16 residues. Of the read, only the CDR3 DNA is kept; its 48 bases are in frame from base 1. Samples from volunteer blood donors who had recovered from COVID-19 were contributed by a second Seattle source. Whole blood was collected in K2EDTA tubes by collaborating institutions according to the institutions' own protocols. Collaborator samples were shipped for TCRbeta analysis as frozen whole blood, isolated PBMCs, or DNA extracted from either sample type. The sequence is built from TRBV21-1 and TRBJ2-2; TRBD1, the D gene given by the table, was not confirmed from the DNA. TRBV21-1 is a pseudogene locus. The receptor comes from a man in his fifties or sixties who had recovered from COVID-19. Sample: peripheral blood. The CDR3 sequence is CASSMARTSNTGELFF. The DNA sequence is as follows: TGTGCCAGCAGCATGGCCAGGACATCGAACACCGGGGAGCTGTTTTTT.